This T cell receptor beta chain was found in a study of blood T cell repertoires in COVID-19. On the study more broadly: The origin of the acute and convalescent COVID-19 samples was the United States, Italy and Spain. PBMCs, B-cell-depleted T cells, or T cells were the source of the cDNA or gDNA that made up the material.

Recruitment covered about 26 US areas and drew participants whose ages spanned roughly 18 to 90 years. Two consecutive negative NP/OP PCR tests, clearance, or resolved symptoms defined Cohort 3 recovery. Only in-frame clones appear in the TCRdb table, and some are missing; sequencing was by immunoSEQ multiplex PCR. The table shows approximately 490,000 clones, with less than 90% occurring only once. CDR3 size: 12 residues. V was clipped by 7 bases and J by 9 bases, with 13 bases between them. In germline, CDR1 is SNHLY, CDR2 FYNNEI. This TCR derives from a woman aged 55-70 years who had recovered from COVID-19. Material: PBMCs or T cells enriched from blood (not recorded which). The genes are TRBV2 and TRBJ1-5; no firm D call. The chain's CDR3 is CASNDGFRPQHF. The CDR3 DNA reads TGTGCCAGCAACGACGGGTTCCGGCCCCAGCATTTT.